The following is a T cell receptor beta chain sequence with its context. It is likely a read error: a sequence one base away is far more abundant. The sample is drawn from a study of blood T cell repertoires in COVID-19. Overall study context: Sample material is recorded as cDNA or gDNA derived from T cells, B-cell-depleted T cells, or PBMCs.

The germline CDR1 and CDR2 sequences are LGHDT and YNNKEL (reference sequence). V lost 4 bases and J lost 4; bases outside the gene matches: 0. This CDR3 has 12 amino acids. Produced via immunoSEQ multiplex PCR; TCRdb's table is partial and in-frame only. The table lists roughly 400,000 clones, around 87% of them singletons. Sequenced material: peripheral blood. The sequence was obtained from a woman aged 55-75 years with COVID-19, enrolled during active disease. The rearrangement links TRBV3-1 (or the pseudogene TRBV3-2) to TRBJ1-1, with 7 bases lining up with TRBD1. The CDR3 bases are TGTGCCAGCAGCCCAGGGGGCACTGAAGCTTTCTTT. This gives the protein CASSPGGTEAFF.